The entry that follows covers one T cell receptor (beta chain) sequence. Its antigen is not identified. The treatment was: roughly 18 received Ad26.COV2.S at low or high dose, single or two shots; roughly five received placebo; per-sample allocation not given. Day 63 after the first vaccine or placebo injection was the time point for sampling. Ad26 vector vaccine expressed Wuhan-strain SARS-CoV-2 spike. This specimen belongs to a study of Ad26.COV2.S vaccination and SARS-CoV-2 variants. Across the whole study: Ad26.COV2.S, an intramuscular injection, was given once or twice 56 days apart.

Study results and caveats: Individuals receiving vaccine had higher spike-specific TCR breadth than placebo recipients did.

V gave up 0 bases and J gave up 9 bases, with 13 bases separating them. In germline, CDR1 is SGDLS, CDR2 YYNGEE. The CDR3 runs 14 residues. TCRdb keeps only in-frame clones here, not all; method: immunoSEQ multiplex PCR. The table has roughly 500,000 clones, around 90% seen once. The sequencing used peripheral blood, collected in a trial of Ad26.COV2.S vaccine versus placebo. This clonotype was sampled from a person aged 18 to 65 who received the Ad26.COV2.S COVID-19 vaccine or a placebo. This chain uses TRBV9 with TRBJ2-1; maybe TRBD1 (7 bases). The CDR3 DNA sequence: TGTGCCAGCAGCGTAGGTTCCCAGGGGGGTGAGCAGTTCTTC. Protein sequence: CASSVGSQGGEQFF.